This record concerns one TCR beta chain sequence. The CDR3 sequence is 14 residues long. V was trimmed by 1 base and J by 3 bases, leaving 9 bases between them. The germline V gene encodes CDR1 SEHNR and CDR2 FQNEAQ (reference sequence). Generated by immunoSEQ multiplex PCR, the TCRdb table keeps only in-frame clones and is missing some. This sample has over 40,000 clones, with approximately 87% found just once. The source of the sample is a study of cytotoxic CD8 clonotypes in ibrutinib-treated CLL. The overall study: By median around 69 months, approximately 12 had progressed and about 15 stayed remitted; responses had been 2 complete and approximately 24 partial.

The source is a human donor with chronic lymphocytic leukemia. The sample consisted of PBMCs, taken after 24 months of ibrutinib treatment. The rearrangement uses TRBV7-9 and TRBJ1-1; D is undetermined. CDR3 sequence reads: CASSLGVSYTEAFF. DNA for the CDR3: TGTGCCAGCAGCTTAGGGGTCAGCTACACTGAAGCTTTCTTT.